Below, one T cell receptor beta chain is given with its context. This clone was counted only a few times. The antigen it binds to is not known. No quality values exist for individual bases; no much larger clone is one base distant. Distinct nucleotide sequences in the sample also encode this CDR3. To sequence the TCRbeta CDR3 region, genomic DNA was isolated from the sorted cells. TCRbeta CDR3 regions were sequenced using the immunoSEQ Assay. TCRdb stores this immuneACCESS table with in-frame sequences only. Part of the clones is absent; in the studies checked, under half of the shortfall reflects unresolved V genes, and no reason is known for the rest. The sample table shows 79,000 or so clones, and roughly 85% are seen once. In total, the top ten clones hold about 0.6% of the sample. V sheds 1 base and J sheds 2 bases, leaving 3 bases between their ends. The germline V gene supplies CDR1 LGHNA and CDR2 YSLEER. The CDR3 starts with the cysteine, ends with the phenylalanine, and has 13 residues. Only the CDR3 DNA is retained, 39 bases long and in frame from the first base.

The trial excluded patients who had a history of autoimmune disease or were on systemic immunosuppression. In every dose cohort, peripheral blood was drawn for TCR sequencing at baseline, cycle 4 day 1, and cycle 7 day 1. The samples were drawn from a first-in-human, open-label, multicenter phase I dose-escalation trial of ivuxolimab. Adults with locally advanced or metastatic melanoma, renal cell, hepatocellular, or head and neck squamous cell carcinoma were enrolled in the trial. Before TCR sequencing, CD4+ and CD8+ T cells were separately sorted from peripheral blood. This sample stems from a study of OX40 agonist ivuxolimab in advanced cancers. In terms of the full investigation: Ivuxolimab was an agonistic, fully human IgG2 monoclonal antibody directed against OX40 (CD134), a costimulatory receptor. Intravenous ivuxolimab was administered to patients every 2 weeks at six dose levels: 0.01, 0.1, 0.3, 1.5, 3 and 10 mg/kg. Partial responses occurred in three dose-escalation patients, of whom one had hepatocellular carcinoma and two had cutaneous melanoma. The paper reports the monotherapy dose-escalation portion (N of about 56 patients) of the phase I ivuxolimab trial. Peripheral TCRbeta sequencing was intended to test whether TCR sequence diversity was altered and clonal T-cell expansion was caused by ivuxolimab. Patients were allowed to have had prior anti-PD-1, anti-PD-L1 or anti-CTLA-4 therapy, and around 40% of the dose-escalation patients had previously received checkpoint inhibitors. Of the 50 to 55 dose-escalation patients, hepatocellular carcinoma was present in about 19, melanoma in approximately 15, renal cell carcinoma in 9 and head and neck cancer in 9. A male proportion of 82.7% and a mean age of approximately 60 years, ranging from roughly 23 to 90, were recorded for the dose-escalation cohort.

What the research found in general, with its limitations: The antigen specificity of the clonally expanded peripheral T cells was not determined. At doses from 0.1 to 3.0 mg/kg, clonal expansion was seen in both CD4+ and CD8+ blood T cells between baseline and week 6. On average, CD8+ T cells showed more expanded clones than CD4+ T cells after ivuxolimab. In the 0.1-3.0 mg/kg groups, partial responders were among the patients with the lowest normalized peripheral clonal expansion, particularly in CD8+ T cells. Low levels of normalized T-cell clonal expansion were also seen in some nonresponding patients.

The TCR originated in an adult with an advanced solid tumor such as melanoma, head and neck, liver or kidney cancer. The source material was CD4+ or CD8+ T cells sorted from blood, sampled in a trial of the OX40 agonist ivuxolimab. The receptor chain draws on TRBV4-3 and TRBJ1-5, with an unclear D gene assignment. The DNA sequence is TGCGCCAGCAGCCAAGGGGGCAATCAGCCCCAGCATTTT. This is translated as CASSQGGNQPQHF.